What follows are 11 T cell receptor beta chains derived from one specimen sequenced in a study of cytomegalovirus exposure and HLA in healthy donors (dated by TCRdb to about 2017). Preparation of the library involved the immunoSEQ multiplex PCR assay. A mixture of 60 forward primers for TCR Vbeta segments and 13 reverse primers for TCR Jbeta segments was used in the multiplex PCR. The clones in this table, taken by TCRdb from immuneACCESS, are in-frame only. Not every clone is retained; where verified, under half of the shortfall comes from an unresolved V gene, and the cause of the rest is unknown. The sample includes 200,000 or so clones, with less than 85% observed a single time. The top ten constitute approximately 0.6% of the sample. Sequenced material: PBMCs. The receptors originated from a man between 18 and 35 years old in good health and CMV-seronegative.

V and J are TRBV7-9 and TRBJ1-1; D is unclear. The germline V gene encodes CDR1 SEHNR and CDR2 FQNEAQ (reference sequence). V lost 2 bases, J lost 6 bases, and 4 bases lay in between. The CDR3 extends over 11 amino acids. DNA of the CDR3: TGTGCCAGCAGCTTATTCGCTGAAGCTTTCTTT. Its protein product is CASSLFAEAFF. Drawing the rest from reference TRBV7-9 and TRBJ1-1, the complete variable domain is DTGVSQNPRHKITKRGQNVTFRCDPISEHNRLYWYRQTLGQGPEFLTYFQNEAQLEKSRLLSDRFSAERPKGSFSTLEIQRTEQGDSAMYLCASSLFAEAFFGQGTRLTVV.

The V call is TRBV13, the J call TRBJ1-1; unclear D gene. Germline V gene sequence: CDR1 PRHDT, CDR2 FYEKMQ (reference sequence). The V and J ends lost 4 bases and 5 bases respectively, with 17 bases between them. The length of the CDR3 is 15 residues. The CDR3 nucleotides are TGTGCCAGCAGCTATTGGGCGAAGACGGGGACTGAAGCTTTCTTT. Translating it yields CASSYWAKTGTEAFF.

The rearrangement links TRBV6-1 to TRBJ2-1, with D unresolved. Looked up from germline, CDR1 is MNHNS and CDR2 is SASEGT. With 7 bases removed from V and 5 bases from J, the gap between germline ends came to 6 bases. The CDR3 is 11 residues long. In nucleotides, the CDR3 is TGTGCCAGCAATAGAAACAATGAGCAGTTCTTC. This translates into CASNRNNEQFF.

The CDR3 DNA is TGCAGCGCCCATAGGGGCTACGAGCAGTACTTC. Its translation is CSAHRGYEQYF. The chain uses TRBV29-1 and TRBJ2-5; TRBD1 might be the D (5 bases). TRBJ2-7 explains the end of the DNA better; the J call may be wrong. The CDR3 is 11 amino acids. Looked up from germline, CDR1 is SQVTM and CDR2 is ANQGSEA.

The rearrangement uses TRBV7-3 and TRBJ2-1, with a possible D match to TRBD2 (6 bases). The CDR3 runs to 16 residues. Germline CDR1 and CDR2: SGHTA and FQGTGA. Trimming cost V 5 bases and J 0 bases, with 14 bases left between them. CDR3 coding DNA: TGTGCCAGCAGCCTACACGGGAGCAGCTCCTACAATGAGCAGTTCTTC. Translation gives CASSLHGSSSYNEQFF. The full variable domain, with the rest looked up from reference TRBV7-3 and TRBJ2-1, is GAGVSQTPSNKVTEKGKYVELRCDPISGHTALYWYRQSLGQGPEFLIYFQGTGAADDSGLPNDRFFAVRPEGSVSTLKIQRTERGDSAVYLCASSLHGSSSYNEQFFGPGTRLTVL.

V and J are TRBV6-5 and TRBJ1-5; a possible D gene is TRBD1 (5 bases). The CDR3 runs 14 residues. V was shortened by 6 bases and J by 2 bases, with 11 bases between the two germline ends. Germline CDR1 is MNHEY and CDR2 is SVGAGI. The CDR3 region has the DNA TGTGCCAGCAGGATAGGGGAAGGCAATCAGCCCCAGCATTTT. Residues: CASRIGEGNQPQHF.

The V gene is TRBV19, the J gene TRBJ2-3, with D possibly TRBD2 on 6 matching bases. The V and J ends lost 2 bases and 0 bases respectively, with 15 bases between them. The length of the CDR3 is 17 residues. Germline assignment: CDR1 LNHDA and CDR2 SQIVND (reference sequence). In nucleotides, the CDR3 is TGTGCCAGTAGTATACGGGGGAGAGGGGCCAGCACAGATACGCAGTATTTT. It translates to CASSIRGRGASTDTQYF.

The chain couples TRBV2 to TRBJ1-4; 8 bases map to TRBD1. The ends lost 3 bases at V and 6 bases at J; junction bases unmatched: 6. This CDR3 contains 15 residues. Germline V gene lookup returns CDR1 SNHLY and CDR2 FYNNEI. The CDR3 reads CASSDRTGSYEKLFF. The CDR3 DNA follows: TGTGCCAGCAGTGACAGGACAGGGTCTTATGAAAAACTGTTTTTT.

The V gene is TRBV6-5, the J gene TRBJ2-7; weak D call: TRBD1 (5 bases). The germline gives CDR1 MNHEY, CDR2 SVGAGI. This CDR3 spans 14 amino acids. V was pared by 0 bases and J by 9 bases, with 15 bases between. CDR3 sequence: CASSYSDTAEVQYF. The CDR3 nucleotides read TGTGCCAGCAGTTACTCGGACACTGCTGAGGTGCAGTACTTC.

The chain is built from TRBV7-9 and TRBJ2-1; TRBD2 agrees at 7 bases. The germline V gene encodes CDR1 SEHNR and CDR2 FQNEAQ (reference sequence). After removal of 5 bases from V and 6 bases from J, the junction contained 7 bases not matched to a gene. The CDR3 has 14 residues. CDR3 region: CASSGDYTLNEQFF. The DNA of the CDR3 is TGTGCCAGCAGCGGGGACTATACACTCAATGAGCAGTTCTTC.

This clone was counted a few times. The V call is TRBV28, the J call TRBJ2-1; tentatively, D is TRBD1 (5 bases). Trimming stripped 7 bases from V and 0 bases from J, with 10 bases between. Germline V CDR1 and CDR2: MDHEN, SYDVKM. The CDR3 has 14 amino acids. Written as DNA, the CDR3 is TGTGCCAGCATTTCAGGGTCCTCCTACAATGAGCAGTTCTTC. Protein product: CASISGSSYNEQFF.